The rows below give T cell receptor beta chains drawn from one sample of a study of blood T cell repertoires in COVID-19. Repertoires were generated with immunoSEQ multiplex PCR, while TCRdb's copy carries only in-frame clones and drops some. The repertoire holds under 300,000 clones, with roughly 84% as singletons. The sequenced material came from peripheral blood. The receptors derive from a human donor with COVID-19, enrolled during active disease. The donor label of this sample is uncertain. CDR3s include the opening cysteine and the closing phenylalanine or tryptophan. The D gene is left open where the match is weak. Size values are once, few and many counts, or a class for expanded clones, and some rows have none.

len: 14; d_gene: .; abundance: few; j_gene: TRBJ2-7; v_gene: TRBV7-2; CDR3aa: CASSPSGSSYEQYF; CDR3nt: TGTGCCAGCAGCCCCAGCGGATCCTCCTACGAGCAGTACTTC
len: 13; d_gene: .; abundance: .; j_gene: TRBJ1-2; v_gene: TRBV7-9; CDR3aa: CASSPAGGTGYTF; CDR3nt: TGTGCCAGCAGCCCCGCCGGCGGGACTGGCTACACCTTC
len: 13; d_gene: TRBD1; abundance: .; j_gene: TRBJ2-7; v_gene: TRBV27; CDR3aa: CASSRDREYEQYF; CDR3nt: TGTGCCAGCAGTCGGGACAGAGAATACGAGCAGTACTTC
len: 17; d_gene: TRBD2; abundance: .; j_gene: TRBJ2-2; v_gene: TRBV9; CDR3aa: CASSGSSAGGRTGELFF; CDR3nt: TGTGCCAGCAGCGGTTCCTCTGCGGGAGGGAGGACCGGGGAGCTGTTTTTT
len: 16; d_gene: .; abundance: .; j_gene: TRBJ2-3; v_gene: TRBV5-4; CDR3aa: CASSLSRASPSDTQYF; CDR3nt: TGTGCCAGCAGCTTGTCCAGGGCCTCCCCTTCAGATACGCAGTATTTT
len: 18; d_gene: .; abundance: many; j_gene: TRBJ1-2; v_gene: TRBV6-1; CDR3aa: CASSESPVVAGANYGYTF; CDR3nt: TGTGCCAGCAGTGAATCCCCCGTGGTGGCCGGAGCTAACTATGGCTACACCTTC
len: 15; d_gene: TRBD2; abundance: .; j_gene: TRBJ2-7; v_gene: TRBV30; CDR3aa: CAWGKGLAAFYEQYF; CDR3nt: TGTGCCTGGGGAAAGGGACTAGCGGCATTCTACGAGCAGTACTTC
len: 17; d_gene: TRBD1; abundance: .; j_gene: TRBJ1-4; v_gene: TRBV7-2; CDR3aa: CASSLAFGGGQNEKLFF; CDR3nt: TGTGCCAGCAGCTTAGCGTTCGGAGGGGGACAGAATGAAAAACTGTTTTTT
len: 13; d_gene: .; abundance: .; j_gene: TRBJ2-5; v_gene: TRBV5-4; CDR3aa: CASSLDRAETQYF; CDR3nt: TGTGCCAGCAGCTTGGACAGGGCGGAGACCCAGTACTTC
len: 15; d_gene: .; abundance: .; j_gene: TRBJ2-5; v_gene: TRBV18; CDR3aa: CASSPGGGGYETQYF; CDR3nt: TGTGCCAGCTCACCGGGCGGAGGAGGATATGAGACCCAGTACTTC
len: 17; d_gene: .; abundance: .; j_gene: TRBJ2-7; v_gene: TRBV5-1; CDR3aa: CASSPTTRAQYSYEQYF; CDR3nt: TGCGCCAGCAGCCCTACAACGAGGGCTCAATACTCCTACGAGCAGTACTTC
len: 13; d_gene: TRBD2; abundance: .; j_gene: TRBJ2-5; v_gene: TRBV28; CDR3aa: CASRWTSEETQYF; CDR3nt: TGTGCCAGCAGATGGACTAGCGAAGAGACCCAGTACTTC
len: 14; d_gene: .; abundance: .; j_gene: TRBJ1-1; v_gene: TRBV7-8; CDR3aa: CASSLASQGSEAFF; CDR3nt: TGTGCCAGCAGCTTAGCGTCGCAGGGTTCTGAAGCTTTCTTT
len: 14; d_gene: TRBD2; abundance: .; j_gene: TRBJ2-1; v_gene: TRBV7-3; CDR3aa: CASSLGGVYNEQFF; CDR3nt: TGTGCCAGCAGCTTAGGGGGGGTCTACAATGAGCAGTTCTTC
len: 12; d_gene: .; abundance: few; j_gene: TRBJ2-7; v_gene: TRBV21-1; CDR3aa: CGETGWWYEQYF; CDR3nt: TGTGGAGAGACAGGGTGGTGGTACGAGCAGTACTTC
len: 16; d_gene: TRBD2; abundance: .; j_gene: TRBJ2-4; v_gene: TRBV28; CDR3aa: CASSSPSGIDKNIQYF; CDR3nt: TGTGCCAGCAGTTCACCTAGCGGGATTGACAAAAACATTCAGTACTTC
len: 14; d_gene: .; abundance: .; j_gene: TRBJ2-7; v_gene: TRBV18; CDR3aa: CASSPSASHWEQYF; CDR3nt: TGTGCCAGCTCACCCTCCGCTAGCCATTGGGAGCAGTACTTC
len: 16; d_gene: TRBD2; abundance: once; j_gene: TRBJ2-1; v_gene: TRBV30; CDR3aa: CAWSGLAGSSYNEQFF; CDR3nt: TGTGCCTGGAGCGGTCTAGCGGGGAGCTCCTACAATGAGCAGTTCTTC
len: 16; d_gene: TRBD2; abundance: .; j_gene: TRBJ2-1; v_gene: TRBV19; CDR3aa: CASSIAGGGSYNEQFF; CDR3nt: TGTGCCAGTAGTATAGCGGGAGGAGGGTCCTACAATGAGCAGTTCTTC
len: 17; d_gene: TRBD2; abundance: few; j_gene: TRBJ2-3; v_gene: TRBV9; CDR3aa: CASSVDSAAGGLDTQYF; CDR3nt: TGTGCCAGCAGCGTAGACAGTGCGGCGGGAGGACTAGATACGCAGTATTTT
len: 16; d_gene: .; abundance: few; j_gene: TRBJ1-2; v_gene: TRBV3-1/TRBV3-2; CDR3aa: CASSQESRGANYGYTF; CDR3nt: TGTGCCAGCAGCCAAGAGTCGCGTGGAGCTAACTATGGCTACACCTTC
len: 16; d_gene: TRBD2; abundance: .; j_gene: TRBJ2-5; v_gene: TRBV11-2; CDR3aa: CASSIGTSGDQETQYF; CDR3nt: TGTGCCAGCAGCATAGGGACTAGCGGGGATCAAGAGACCCAGTACTTC
len: 16; d_gene: TRBD2; abundance: .; j_gene: TRBJ2-1; v_gene: TRBV12-5; CDR3aa: CASGRRTSVVYNEQFF; CDR3nt: TGTGCTAGTGGCCGACGTACTAGCGTCGTTTACAATGAGCAGTTCTTC
len: 14; d_gene: .; abundance: .; j_gene: TRBJ1-5; v_gene: TRBV3-1/TRBV3-2; CDR3aa: CASSQGGGNQPQHF; CDR3nt: TGTGCCAGCAGCCAGGGGGGAGGGAACCAGCCCCAGCATTTT
len: 16; d_gene: TRBD1; abundance: .; j_gene: TRBJ2-1; v_gene: TRBV2; CDR3aa: CASRRTGASSYNEQFF; CDR3nt: TGTGCCAGCAGGCGAACAGGGGCCAGCTCCTACAATGAGCAGTTCTTC
len: 14; d_gene: .; abundance: .; j_gene: TRBJ2-7; v_gene: TRBV5-1; CDR3aa: CASSLVEGRNEQYF; CDR3nt: TGCGCCAGCAGCTTGGTGGAGGGGCGCAACGAGCAGTACTTC
len: 16; d_gene: TRBD2; abundance: few; j_gene: TRBJ2-1; v_gene: TRBV7-9; CDR3aa: CASSHTLAGVYNEQFF; CDR3nt: TGTGCCAGCAGCCACACCCTAGCGGGAGTCTACAATGAGCAGTTCTTC
len: 14; d_gene: TRBD1; abundance: .; j_gene: TRBJ2-5; v_gene: TRBV19; CDR3aa: CASSTTGAAGTQYF; CDR3nt: TGTGCCAGTAGTACTACAGGGGCTGCTGGGACCCAGTACTTC
len: 14; d_gene: .; abundance: .; j_gene: TRBJ2-7; v_gene: TRBV7-3; CDR3aa: CASSQDSAVLEQYF; CDR3nt: TGTGCCAGCAGCCAGGACAGTGCGGTCCTCGAGCAGTACTTC
len: 17; d_gene: TRBD2; abundance: .; j_gene: TRBJ2-2; v_gene: TRBV5-1; CDR3aa: CASSPQPSGRNTGELFF; CDR3nt: TGCGCCAGCAGCCCCCAGCCTAGCGGGAGGAACACCGGGGAGCTGTTTTTT
len: 15; d_gene: TRBD1; abundance: .; j_gene: TRBJ2-2; v_gene: TRBV10-3; CDR3aa: CAISSRQGDTGELFF; CDR3nt: TGTGCCATCAGTTCCAGACAGGGGGACACCGGGGAGCTGTTTTTT
len: 14; d_gene: .; abundance: .; j_gene: TRBJ1-1; v_gene: TRBV6-5; CDR3aa: CASRAQTGNTEAFF; CDR3nt: TGTGCCAGCCGGGCTCAGACAGGGAACACTGAAGCTTTCTTT
len: 16; d_gene: .; abundance: .; j_gene: TRBJ1-1; v_gene: TRBV9; CDR3aa: CASSAIFQGMTTEAFF; CDR3nt: TGTGCCAGCAGCGCAATCTTCCAGGGTATGACCACTGAAGCTTTCTTT
len: 17; d_gene: TRBD2; abundance: once; j_gene: TRBJ2-1; v_gene: TRBV18; CDR3aa: CASSLSLAGSSYNEQFF; CDR3nt: TGTGCCAGCTCACTCTCCTTAGCGGGCAGCTCCTACAATGAGCAGTTCTTC
len: 11; d_gene: .; abundance: .; j_gene: TRBJ1-5; v_gene: TRBV20-1; CDR3aa: CSASGRGPQHF; CDR3nt: TGCAGTGCTAGCGGCCGCGGGCCCCAGCATTTT
len: 16; d_gene: TRBD2; abundance: .; j_gene: TRBJ2-1; v_gene: TRBV5-4; CDR3aa: CASSREGLAGENEQFF; CDR3nt: TGTGCCAGCAGCCGAGAGGGACTAGCGGGAGAGAATGAGCAGTTCTTC
len: 14; d_gene: TRBD2; abundance: .; j_gene: TRBJ2-1; v_gene: TRBV15; CDR3aa: CATSARREGGEQFF; CDR3nt: TGTGCCACCAGCGCAAGGAGGGAGGGTGGTGAGCAGTTCTTC
len: 15; d_gene: TRBD2; abundance: once; j_gene: TRBJ2-1; v_gene: TRBV19; CDR3aa: CASSIPTAGDNEQFF; CDR3nt: TGTGCCAGTAGTATTCCAACAGCGGGGGACAATGAGCAGTTCTTC
len: 20; d_gene: TRBD1; abundance: .; j_gene: TRBJ2-7; v_gene: TRBV7-3; CDR3aa: CASSLMPPGTGVGMGYEQYF; CDR3nt: TGTGCCAGCAGCTTAATGCCCCCCGGGACAGGGGTTGGTATGGGCTACGAGCAGTACTTC
len: 13; d_gene: TRBD1; abundance: once; j_gene: TRBJ2-7; v_gene: TRBV2; CDR3aa: CATTRDRSYEQYF; CDR3nt: TGTGCCACCACCAGGGACAGGAGCTACGAGCAGTACTTC
len: 18; d_gene: .; abundance: .; j_gene: TRBJ1-6; v_gene: TRBV2; CDR3aa: CASSFAPPRQVTNSPLHF; CDR3nt: TGTGCCAGCAGTTTTGCCCCTCCGAGACAGGTGACTAATTCACCCCTCCACTTT
len: 14; d_gene: .; abundance: .; j_gene: TRBJ2-7; v_gene: TRBV6-5; CDR3aa: CASSPDFLRYEQYF; CDR3nt: TGTGCCAGCAGCCCCGACTTCCTTAGGTACGAGCAGTACTTC
len: 14; d_gene: .; abundance: .; j_gene: TRBJ1-1; v_gene: TRBV5-1; CDR3aa: CASSLAPTTGEAFF; CDR3nt: TGCGCCAGCAGCTTGGCCCCTACGACAGGTGAAGCTTTCTTT
len: 16; d_gene: .; abundance: .; j_gene: TRBJ1-1; v_gene: TRBV15; CDR3aa: CATSLDPREMNTEAFF; CDR3nt: TGTGCCACCAGCCTTGACCCCCGGGAGATGAACACTGAAGCTTTCTTT
len: 14; d_gene: TRBD2; abundance: .; j_gene: TRBJ2-7; v_gene: TRBV28; CDR3aa: CASSPGTSALEQYF; CDR3nt: TGTGCCAGCAGTCCTGGGACTAGCGCATTGGAGCAGTACTTC
len: 14; d_gene: .; abundance: .; j_gene: TRBJ2-5; v_gene: TRBV5-5; CDR3aa: CASSFLANQETQYF; CDR3nt: TGTGCCAGCAGCTTTCTAGCCAATCAAGAGACCCAGTACTTC